This record concerns one T cell receptor beta chain sequence. Its antigen is not identified. V lost 2 bases and J lost 0; bases outside the gene matches: 9. Per the germline V gene, CDR1 is SGDLS and CDR2 is YYNGEE. The CDR3 consists of 19 residues. The sample comes from a study of radiotherapy plus CTLA-4 blockade in lung cancer. Study background: Objective responses occurred in 18% of patients; 31% had disease control. General study results and limits: TCR clones originating in tumors grew in number in blood after radiotherapy plus ipilimumab. Response, reportedly, was best predicted by interferon-beta along with early blood T cell clone dynamics.

Assay: immunoSEQ multiplex PCR; the TCRdb copy retains only in-frame clones and omits some. The sample yields 65,000 to 85,000 clones, 60% to 80% seen once. Treatment of patients with chemo-refractory metastatic non-small-cell lung cancer consisted of focal radiation plus CTLA-4 blockade with ipilimumab. J is TRBJ2-4 and V is TRBV9; 12 nucleotides align to TRBD2. This sequence originates from a human donor with non-small cell lung cancer whose response to radiotherapy plus ipilimumab could not be evaluated. Some clones in this sample may be carry-over from other donors' samples. Sample: peripheral blood, taken from a patient treated with radiotherapy plus ipilimumab. CDR3: CASSVGHLAGGRAKNIQYF. The DNA for the CDR3 is TGTGCCAGCAGCGTCGGGCACCTAGCGGGGGGGCGAGCCAAAAACATTCAGTACTTC.